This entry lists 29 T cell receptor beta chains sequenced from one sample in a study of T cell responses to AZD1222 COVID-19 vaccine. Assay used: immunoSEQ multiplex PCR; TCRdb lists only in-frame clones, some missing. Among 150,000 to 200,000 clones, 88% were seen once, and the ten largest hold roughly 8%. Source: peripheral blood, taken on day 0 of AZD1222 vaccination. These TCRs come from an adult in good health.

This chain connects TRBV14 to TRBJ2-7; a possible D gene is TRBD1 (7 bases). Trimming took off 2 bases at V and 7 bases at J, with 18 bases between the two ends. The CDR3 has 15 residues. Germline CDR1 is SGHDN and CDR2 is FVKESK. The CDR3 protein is CASSQRRDSSREQYF. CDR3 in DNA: TGTGCCAGCAGCCAAAGGAGGGACAGCTCGCGGGAGCAGTACTTC.

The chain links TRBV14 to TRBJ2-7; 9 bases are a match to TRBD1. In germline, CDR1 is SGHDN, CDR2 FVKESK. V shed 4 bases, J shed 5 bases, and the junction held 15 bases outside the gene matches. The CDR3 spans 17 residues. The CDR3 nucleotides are TGTGCCAGCAGCCGCGGCCTCGGGACAGGGTCAACCAACGAGCAGTACTTC. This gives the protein CASSRGLGTGSTNEQYF.

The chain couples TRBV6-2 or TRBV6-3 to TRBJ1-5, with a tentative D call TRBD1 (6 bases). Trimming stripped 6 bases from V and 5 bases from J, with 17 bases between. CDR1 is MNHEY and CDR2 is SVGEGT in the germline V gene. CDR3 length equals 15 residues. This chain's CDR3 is CASSPSRGGHQPQHF. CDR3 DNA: TGTGCCAGCAGCCCCTCCAGGGGAGGCCATCAGCCCCAGCATTTT.

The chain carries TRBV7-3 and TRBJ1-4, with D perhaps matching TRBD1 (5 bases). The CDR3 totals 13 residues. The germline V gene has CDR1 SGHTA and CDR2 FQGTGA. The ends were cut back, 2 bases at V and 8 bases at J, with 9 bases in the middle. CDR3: CASSLVPGEKLFF. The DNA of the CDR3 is TGTGCCAGCAGCTTAGTACCAGGGGAAAAACTGTTTTTT.

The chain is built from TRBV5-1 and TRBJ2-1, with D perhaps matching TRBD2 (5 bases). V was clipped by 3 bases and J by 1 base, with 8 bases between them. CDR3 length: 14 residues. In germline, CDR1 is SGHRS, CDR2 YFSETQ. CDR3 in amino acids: CASSWERSYNEQFF. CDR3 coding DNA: TGCGCCAGCAGCTGGGAGCGGTCCTACAATGAGCAGTTCTTC.

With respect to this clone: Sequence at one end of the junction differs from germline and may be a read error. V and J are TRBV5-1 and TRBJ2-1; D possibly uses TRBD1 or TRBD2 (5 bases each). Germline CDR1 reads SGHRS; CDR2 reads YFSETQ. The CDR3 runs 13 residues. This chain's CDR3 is CASTLSGSGEQFF. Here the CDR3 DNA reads TGCGCCAGCACCTTGTCAGGGAGCGGTGAGCAGTTCTTC.

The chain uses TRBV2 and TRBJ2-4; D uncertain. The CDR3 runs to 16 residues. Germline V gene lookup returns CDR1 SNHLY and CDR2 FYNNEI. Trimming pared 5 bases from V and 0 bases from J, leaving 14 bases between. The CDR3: CASSSFTIPAKNIQYF. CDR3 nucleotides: TGTGCCAGCAGTTCCTTCACGATACCAGCCAAAAACATTCAGTACTTC.

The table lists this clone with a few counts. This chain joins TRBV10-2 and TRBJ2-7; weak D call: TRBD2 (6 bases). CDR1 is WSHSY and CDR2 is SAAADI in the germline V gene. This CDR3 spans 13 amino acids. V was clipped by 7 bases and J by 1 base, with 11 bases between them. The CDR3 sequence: CASTRAGSYEQYF. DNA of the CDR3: TGCGCCAGCACTAGGGCGGGGTCCTACGAGCAGTACTTC.

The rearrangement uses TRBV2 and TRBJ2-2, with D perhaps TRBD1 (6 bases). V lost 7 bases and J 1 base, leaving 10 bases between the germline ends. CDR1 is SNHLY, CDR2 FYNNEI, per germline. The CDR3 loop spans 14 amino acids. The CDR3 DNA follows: TGTGCCAGCATCCGGGACATGAACACCGGGGAGCTGTTTTTT. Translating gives CASIRDMNTGELFF.

The DNA for the CDR3 is TGTGCCAGCAGCCCTGGGGCAGGGTGGGTGACGACGGACGATGGCTACACCTTC. This sequence encodes CASSPGAGWVTTDDGYTF. The chain joins TRBV5-4 to TRBJ1-2, with a weak D call TRBD1 (5 bases). V lost 4 bases and J lost 6, with 28 bases in between. Germline lookup yields CDR1 SGHNT and CDR2 YYREEE (reference sequence). This CDR3 contains 18 residues.

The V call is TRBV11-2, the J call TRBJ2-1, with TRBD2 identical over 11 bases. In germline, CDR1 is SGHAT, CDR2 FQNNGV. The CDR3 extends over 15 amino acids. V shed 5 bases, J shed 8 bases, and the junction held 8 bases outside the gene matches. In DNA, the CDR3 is TGTGCCAGCAGCAACCTAGCGGGGGGCCTGGATGAGCAGTTCTTC. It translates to CASSNLAGGLDEQFF.

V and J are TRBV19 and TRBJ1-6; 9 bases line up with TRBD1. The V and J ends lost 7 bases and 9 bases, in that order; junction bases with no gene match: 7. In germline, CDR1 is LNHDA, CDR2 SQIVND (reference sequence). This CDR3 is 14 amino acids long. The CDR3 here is CASMTGTGPSPLHF. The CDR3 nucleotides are TGTGCCAGTATGACCGGGACAGGGCCTTCACCCCTCCACTTT.

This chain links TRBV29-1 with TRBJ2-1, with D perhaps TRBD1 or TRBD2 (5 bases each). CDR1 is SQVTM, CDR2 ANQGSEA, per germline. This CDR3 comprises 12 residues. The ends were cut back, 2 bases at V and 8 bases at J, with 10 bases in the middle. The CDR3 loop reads CSVETGADEQFF. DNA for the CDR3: TGCAGCGTTGAAACCGGGGCCGATGAGCAGTTCTTC.

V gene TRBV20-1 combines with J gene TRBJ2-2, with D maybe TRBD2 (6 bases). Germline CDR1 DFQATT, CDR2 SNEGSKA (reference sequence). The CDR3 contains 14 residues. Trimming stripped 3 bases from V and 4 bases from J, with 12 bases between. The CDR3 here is CSASRLVVTGELFF. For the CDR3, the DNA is TGCAGTGCTAGTCGACTAGTCGTCACCGGGGAGCTGTTTTTT.

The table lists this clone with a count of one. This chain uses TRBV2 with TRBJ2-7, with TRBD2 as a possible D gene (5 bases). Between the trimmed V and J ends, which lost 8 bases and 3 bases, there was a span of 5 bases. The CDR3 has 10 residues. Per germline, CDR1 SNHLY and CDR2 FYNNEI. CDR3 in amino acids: CASRDYEQYF. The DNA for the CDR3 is TGTGCCAGCCGGGACTACGAGCAGTACTTC.

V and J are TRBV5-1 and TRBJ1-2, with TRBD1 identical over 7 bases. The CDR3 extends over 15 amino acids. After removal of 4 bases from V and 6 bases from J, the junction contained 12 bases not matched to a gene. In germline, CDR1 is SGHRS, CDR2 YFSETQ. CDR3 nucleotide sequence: TGCGCCAGCAGCGGAACAGAGGGGGCGCGGGATGGCTACACCTTC. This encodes CASSGTEGARDGYTF.

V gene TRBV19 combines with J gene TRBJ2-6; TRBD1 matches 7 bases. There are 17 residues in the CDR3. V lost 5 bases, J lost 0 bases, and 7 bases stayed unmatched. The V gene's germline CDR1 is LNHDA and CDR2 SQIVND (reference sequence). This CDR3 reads CASSANRGHSGANVLTF. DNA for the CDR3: TGTGCCAGTAGTGCGAACAGGGGCCACTCTGGGGCCAACGTCCTGACTTTC.

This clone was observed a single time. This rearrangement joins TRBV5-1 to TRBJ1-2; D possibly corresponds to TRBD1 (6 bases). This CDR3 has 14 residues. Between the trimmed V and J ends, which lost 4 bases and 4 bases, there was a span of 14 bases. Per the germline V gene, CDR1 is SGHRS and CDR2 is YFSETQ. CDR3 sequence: CASSGGGVGYGYTF. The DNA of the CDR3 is TGCGCCAGCAGCGGGGGCGGGGTCGGCTATGGCTACACCTTC.

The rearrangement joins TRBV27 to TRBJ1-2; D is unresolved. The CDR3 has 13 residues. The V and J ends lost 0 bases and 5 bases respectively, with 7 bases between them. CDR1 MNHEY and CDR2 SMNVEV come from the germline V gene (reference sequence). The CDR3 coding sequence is TGTGCCAGCAGTTTATCGAGTCTTTATGGCTACACCTTC. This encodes CASSLSSLYGYTF.

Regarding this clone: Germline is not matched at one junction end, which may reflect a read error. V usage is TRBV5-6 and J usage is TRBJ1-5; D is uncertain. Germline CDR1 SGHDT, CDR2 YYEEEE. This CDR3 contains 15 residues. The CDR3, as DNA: TGTGCCAGCAGCTTGGGGCAGGCCGTAAATCGGCCCCAGCATTTT. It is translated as CASSLGQAVNRPQHF.

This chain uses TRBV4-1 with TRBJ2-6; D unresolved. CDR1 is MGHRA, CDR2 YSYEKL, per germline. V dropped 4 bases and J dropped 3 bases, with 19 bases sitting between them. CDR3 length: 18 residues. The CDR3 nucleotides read TGCGCCAGCAGCCCCCGGCCGGATAGAGTTAGTGGGGCCAACGTCCTGACTTTC. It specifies CASSPRPDRVSGANVLTF.

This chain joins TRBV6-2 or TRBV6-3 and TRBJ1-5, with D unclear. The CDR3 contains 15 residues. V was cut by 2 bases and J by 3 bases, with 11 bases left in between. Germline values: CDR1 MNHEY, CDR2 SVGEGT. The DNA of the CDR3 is TGTGCCAGCAGTTACGCAAGCCGATACAATCAGCCCCAGCATTTT. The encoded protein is CASSYASRYNQPQHF.

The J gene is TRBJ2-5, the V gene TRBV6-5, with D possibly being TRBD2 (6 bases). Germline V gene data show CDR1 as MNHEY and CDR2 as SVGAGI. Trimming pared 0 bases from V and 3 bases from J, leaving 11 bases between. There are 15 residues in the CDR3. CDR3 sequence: CASSYSWDSKETQYF. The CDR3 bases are TGTGCCAGCAGTTACTCTTGGGACTCAAAAGAGACCCAGTACTTC.

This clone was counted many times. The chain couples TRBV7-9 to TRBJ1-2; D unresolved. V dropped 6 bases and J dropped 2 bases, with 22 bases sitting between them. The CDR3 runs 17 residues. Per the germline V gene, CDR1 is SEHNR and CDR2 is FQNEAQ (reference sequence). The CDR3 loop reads CASSSDVTEIINYGYTF. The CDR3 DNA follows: TGTGCCAGCAGTTCAGACGTTACAGAGATCATCAACTATGGCTACACCTTC.

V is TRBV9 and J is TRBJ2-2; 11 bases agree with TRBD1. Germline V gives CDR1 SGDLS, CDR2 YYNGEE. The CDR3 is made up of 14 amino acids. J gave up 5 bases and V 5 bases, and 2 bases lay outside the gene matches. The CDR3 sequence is CASRGQGVTGELFF. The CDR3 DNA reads TGTGCCAGCAGGGGACAGGGGGTAACCGGGGAGCTGTTTTTT.

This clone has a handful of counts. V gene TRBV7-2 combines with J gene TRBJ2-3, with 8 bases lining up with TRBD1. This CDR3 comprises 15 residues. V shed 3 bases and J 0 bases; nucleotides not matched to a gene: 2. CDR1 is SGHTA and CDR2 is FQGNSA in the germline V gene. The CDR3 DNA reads TGTGCCAGCAGCTTGGGACAGGCAAGCACAGATACGCAGTATTTT. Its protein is CASSLGQASTDTQYF.

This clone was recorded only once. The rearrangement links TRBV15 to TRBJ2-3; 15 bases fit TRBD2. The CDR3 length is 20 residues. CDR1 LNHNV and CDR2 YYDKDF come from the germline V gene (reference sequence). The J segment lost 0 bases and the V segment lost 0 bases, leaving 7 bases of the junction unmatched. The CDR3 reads CATSRDWLGLAGGSTDTQYF. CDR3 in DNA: TGTGCCACCAGCAGAGATTGGTTGGGACTAGCGGGGGGAAGCACAGATACGCAGTATTTT.

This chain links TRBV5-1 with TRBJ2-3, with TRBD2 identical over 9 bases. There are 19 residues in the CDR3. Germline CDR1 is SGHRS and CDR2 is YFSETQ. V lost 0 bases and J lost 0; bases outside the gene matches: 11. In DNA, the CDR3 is TGCGCCAGCAGCTTGGCCCCCTCCGGTAGCGGGGGAAGCACAGATACGCAGTATTTT. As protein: CASSLAPSGSGGSTDTQYF. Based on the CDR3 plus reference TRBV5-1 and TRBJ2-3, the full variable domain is KAGVTQTPRYLIKTRGQQVTLSCSPISGHRSVSWYQQTPGQGLQFLFEYFSETQRNKGNFPGRFSGRQFSNSRSEMNVSTLELGDSALYLCASSLAPSGSGGSTDTQYFGPGTRLTVL.

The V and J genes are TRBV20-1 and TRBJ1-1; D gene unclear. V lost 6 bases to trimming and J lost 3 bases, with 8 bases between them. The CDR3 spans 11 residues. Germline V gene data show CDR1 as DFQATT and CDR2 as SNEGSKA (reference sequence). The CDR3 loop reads CSAGSDTEAFF. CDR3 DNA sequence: TGCAGTGCGGGCAGCGACACTGAAGCTTTCTTT.